The 26 T cell receptor beta chains listed next were all sequenced from one sample in a study of beta chain features in type 1 diabetes. The investigators reverse transcribed all of the isolated RNA, so they sequenced expressed TCRB transcripts. TCRdb's table, derived via immunoSEQ multiplex PCR, lists solely in-frame clones and lacks some. The sample contains about 470,000 clones, approximately 30% of which appear only once. The material sequenced was naive CD4+ T cells from blood. The receptor source for this set is a man between 18 and 35 years old in good health.

A few counts support this clone. The V call is TRBV18, the J call TRBJ2-1, with D uncertain. The V end lost 0 bases, the J end lost 0 bases, and 6 bases lay between the germline ends. Germline V CDR1 and CDR2: KGHSH, LQKENI. This CDR3 has 15 residues. This chain's CDR3 is CASSPPADSYNEQFF. The CDR3 nucleotides are TGTGCCAGCTCACCACCGGCAGACTCCTACAATGAGCAGTTCTTC.

V usage is TRBV11-3 and J usage is TRBJ2-3; D unclear. This CDR3 is 14 amino acids long. The V gene lost 8 bases and the J gene lost 1 base, with 13 bases spanning the gap. CDR1 is SGHNT, CDR2 YENEEA, per germline. The CDR3 is CASGPGSGTDTQYF. CDR3 DNA: TGTGCCAGCGGTCCTGGAAGTGGCACAGATACGCAGTATTTT.

This chain connects TRBV30 to TRBJ2-3; D remains unclear. Trimming left V 6 bases short and J 4 bases short, with 8 bases between. This CDR3 contains 11 residues. CDR1 GTSNPN and CDR2 SVGIG come from the germline V gene (reference sequence). CDR3 amino acids: CACAVSDTQYF. The DNA of the CDR3 is TGTGCCTGCGCCGTATCAGATACGCAGTATTTT.

The V and J genes are TRBV29-1 and TRBJ1-1; weak D call: TRBD1 (6 bases). The V gene's germline CDR1 is SQVTM and CDR2 ANQGSEA. Deletions cut 3 bases from V and 6 bases from J, with 8 bases between. This CDR3 has 11 amino acids. The CDR3 protein is CSVDRGAEAFF. CDR3 coding DNA: TGCAGCGTTGATAGGGGGGCTGAAGCTTTCTTT.

The chain carries TRBV28 and TRBJ2-1; 9 nucleotides agree with TRBD1. CDR3 length equals 11 residues. Germline V CDR1 and CDR2: MDHEN, SYDVKM. V lost 8 bases and J lost 9; bases outside the gene matches: 2. CDR3 loop: CASEQGAEQFF. The CDR3 nucleotides are TGTGCCAGCGAACAGGGGGCTGAGCAGTTCTTC.

In this sample, this clone turned up a few times. V gene TRBV28 combines with J gene TRBJ2-3, with D tentatively TRBD2 (5 bases). V lost 6 bases, J lost 2 bases, and 12 bases lay in between. Per germline, CDR1 MDHEN and CDR2 SYDVKM. There are 14 residues in the CDR3. CDR3 nucleotide sequence: TGTGCCAGCAGGAAACTAGGACCCACAGATACGCAGTATTTT. This sequence encodes CASRKLGPTDTQYF.

The CDR3 nucleotides are TGTGCCAGCACCCTGTCGAGGGGAAGTCCGCAGTATTTT. Translating gives CASTLSRGSPQYF. The rearrangement joins TRBV5-6 to TRBJ2-3; D is possibly TRBD1 or TRBD2 (5 bases each). Germline CDR1 is SGHDT and CDR2 is YYEEEE. Trimming took 6 bases from V and 10 from J, leaving 18 bases between them. This CDR3 has 13 residues.

This clone has just a few counts. J is TRBJ2-5 and V is TRBV5-1, with 8 bases fitting TRBD2. J lost 2 bases, V lost 7 bases, and 4 bases had no gene match. The CDR3 runs to 13 residues. In germline, CDR1 is SGHRS, CDR2 YFSETQ. CDR3 nucleotides: TGCGCCAGCCGCCTAGCGGGTCAAGAGACCCAGTACTTC. Protein product: CASRLAGQETQYF. Full variable domain (missing parts from reference TRBV5-1 and TRBJ2-5): KAGVTQTPRYLIKTRGQQVTLSCSPISGHRSVSWYQQTPGQGLQFLFEYFSETQRNKGNFPGRFSGRQFSNSRSEMNVSTLELGDSALYLCASRLAGQETQYFGPGTRLLVL.

On this clone: Other DNA sequences within the sample encode an identical CDR3. This chain's CDR3 is CASSLANEQFF. CDR3 nucleotides: TGTGCCAGCAGCTTAGCGAATGAGCAGTTCTTC. The chain is built from TRBV7-2 and TRBJ2-1; no clear D gene. This CDR3 contains 11 residues. Germline V gene sequence: CDR1 SGHTA, CDR2 FQGNSA. V was cut by 0 bases and J by 7 bases, with 1 base left in between.

This clone has just a few counts. CDR3 nucleotide sequence: TGCAGCGGGGGGAGTGGCTCTGGGGCCAACGTCCTGACTTTC. Its protein is CSGGSGSGANVLTF. This chain links TRBV29-1 with TRBJ2-6; D tentatively reads TRBD1 or TRBD2 (5 bases each). Trimming shortened V by 7 bases and J by 0 bases, and 10 bases separated the two germline ends. This CDR3 has 14 residues. The germline gives CDR1 SQVTM, CDR2 ANQGSEA.

In regard to this clone: The same CDR3 also results from other DNA sequences found in this sample. This sequence joins TRBV20-1 and TRBJ2-1, with D uncertain. Trimming cost V 5 bases and J 3 bases, with 2 bases left between them. Germline CDR1 reads DFQATT; CDR2 reads SNEGSKA (reference sequence). The CDR3 consists of 10 residues. The CDR3 DNA follows: TGCAGTGCTTACTACAATGAGCAGTTCTTC. Translation: CSAYYNEQFF.

CDR3 sequence (DNA): TGTGCCAGCAGCTCCCTAGGACTAGGAACAGATACGCAGTATTTT. Encoded protein: CASSSLGLGTDTQYF. V usage is TRBV11-2 and J usage is TRBJ2-3; 7 bases match TRBD2. The CDR3 is made up of 15 amino acids. J lost 3 bases, V lost 4 bases, and 7 bases had no gene match. Germline values: CDR1 SGHAT, CDR2 FQNNGV.

The sample holds a few counts of this clone. CDR3 sequence (DNA): TGTGCCAGCGGCATCACAGAGGGGACCTACGAGCAGTACTTC. Translated, it gives CASGITEGTYEQYF. This rearrangement joins TRBV5-4 to TRBJ2-7, with D perhaps assigned TRBD1 or TRBD2 (5 bases each). CDR3 length equals 14 residues. From germline, CDR1 is SGHNT and CDR2 YYREEE (reference sequence). The germline V and J ends were trimmed by 7 bases and 2 bases, with 16 bases remaining between them.

The rearrangement uses TRBV30 and TRBJ2-3, with D possibly being TRBD2 (7 bases). The CDR3 totals 13 residues. Per germline, CDR1 GTSNPN and CDR2 SVGIG (reference sequence). Trimming cost V 6 bases and J 8 bases, with 18 bases left between them. CDR3 sequence (DNA): TGTGCCTGTCAGAAGGGGGGGCGCACTACGCAGTATTTT. The encoded protein is CACQKGGRTTQYF.

This clone has just a few counts. This chain joins TRBV30 and TRBJ1-3; no reliable D call. Germline lookup yields CDR1 GTSNPN and CDR2 SVGIG (reference sequence). V lost 1 base and J lost 7, with 2 bases in between. There are 10 residues in the CDR3. CDR3 protein: CAWSGNTIYF. The CDR3 nucleotides are TGTGCCTGGAGTGGGAACACCATATATTTT.

This clone was seen a handful of times. The chain carries TRBV4-1 and TRBJ1-2; D is ambiguous. V was pared by 1 base and J by 2 bases, with 5 bases between. Looked up from germline, CDR1 is MGHRA and CDR2 is YSYEKL. The CDR3 length is 13 residues. The CDR3: CASSQAGNYGYTF. CDR3 in DNA: TGCGCCAGCAGCCAAGCGGGAAACTATGGCTACACCTTC.

The chain is built from TRBV5-1 and TRBJ2-7, with 13 bases matching TRBD2. The CDR3 runs to 19 residues. CDR1 and CDR2 (germline): SGHRS, YFSETQ. J lost 0 bases, V lost 5 bases, and 14 bases had no gene match. CDR3 nucleotides: TGCGCCAGCAGTTGGAGGACTAGCGGGAGCGTTGTGGGCTCCTACGAGCAGTACTTC. It specifies CASSWRTSGSVVGSYEQYF.

CDR3 nucleotides: TGTGCCTGGAACGGGGGGGTCAGGGACACTGAAGCTTTCTTT. It translates to CAWNGGVRDTEAFF. This sequence joins TRBV30 and TRBJ1-1; maybe TRBD1 (5 bases). Germline CDR1 is GTSNPN and CDR2 is SVGIG (reference sequence). The CDR3 is 14 residues long. The V end was cut by 4 bases, the J end by 3 bases, with 15 bases between.

The chain recombines TRBV11-2 with TRBJ1-1; no clear D gene. Per the germline V gene, CDR1 is SGHAT and CDR2 is FQNNGV. CDR3 length equals 14 residues. Trimming shortened V by 5 bases and J by 6 bases, and 16 bases separated the two germline ends. DNA of the CDR3: TGTGCCAGCAGCCTTCAAGGAGCCTTATCTGAAGCTTTCTTT. It specifies CASSLQGALSEAFF.

The CDR3 protein is CAWSVPKLMNTEAFF. CDR3 nucleotides: TGTGCCTGGAGTGTACCCAAACTTATGAACACTGAAGCTTTCTTT. The chain employs TRBV30 and TRBJ1-1; no reliable D call. Germline lookup yields CDR1 GTSNPN and CDR2 SVGIG (reference sequence). The CDR3 extends over 15 amino acids. V lost 0 bases to trimming and J lost 0 bases, with 11 bases between them.

The chain has TRBV28 and TRBJ2-7; D possibly corresponds to TRBD2 (5 bases). Trimming took off 6 bases at V and 2 bases at J, with 14 bases between the two ends. Germline CDR1 is MDHEN and CDR2 is SYDVKM. The CDR3 runs to 14 residues. Here the CDR3 reads CASSRGLSAYEQYF. The CDR3 coding sequence is TGTGCCAGCAGCCGAGGACTGTCCGCCTACGAGCAGTACTTC.

This clone was found a few times. The chain has TRBV15 and TRBJ2-7, with D tentatively TRBD1 (6 bases). The length of the CDR3 is 12 residues. In germline, CDR1 is LNHNV, CDR2 YYDKDF (reference sequence). V was shortened by 6 bases and J by 10 bases, with 16 bases between the two germline ends. The DNA of the CDR3 is TGTGCCACCAGTATTACCGCAGGGGTCCAGTACTTC. Translation gives CATSITAGVQYF.

There are a few counts of this clone. The chain combines TRBV11-1 with TRBJ2-1; no clear D. The length of the CDR3 is 11 residues. CDR1 and CDR2 from the germline V gene are SGHAT and FQDESV (reference sequence). The V end was cut by 4 bases, the J end by 5 bases, with 3 bases between. For the CDR3, the DNA is TGTGCCAGCAGCTCAGACAATGAGCAGTTCTTC. Its protein is CASSSDNEQFF.

In regard to this clone: This specimen includes other DNA sequences encoding the same CDR3. The gene calls are TRBV15 and TRBJ2-5; D uncertain. The V end lost 3 bases, the J end lost 2 bases, and 7 bases lay between the germline ends. Germline lookup yields CDR1 LNHNV and CDR2 YYDKDF (reference sequence). The CDR3 spans 13 residues. CDR3 region: CATSRDGQETQYF. In DNA form, the CDR3 reads TGTGCCACCAGCAGGGACGGGCAAGAGACCCAGTACTTC.

The chain recombines TRBV29-1 with TRBJ2-7; D gene uncertain. With 4 bases removed from V and 0 bases from J, the gap between germline ends came to 10 bases. There are 13 residues in the CDR3. Looked up from germline, CDR1 is SQVTM and CDR2 is ANQGSEA. For the CDR3, the DNA is TGCAGCGTTGCTAGACGGTCCTCCTACGAGCAGTACTTC. This gives the protein CSVARRSSYEQYF.

The table lists this clone with a few counts. The V and J genes are TRBV9 and TRBJ2-2; D is perhaps TRBD1 or TRBD2 (5 bases each). The germline V gene encodes CDR1 SGDLS and CDR2 YYNGEE. There are 14 residues in the CDR3. V lost 4 bases and J 7 bases, leaving 14 bases between the germline ends. CDR3 in amino acids: CASSTGPFGGELFF. DNA for the CDR3: TGTGCCAGCAGCACGGGACCCTTCGGCGGGGAGCTGTTTTTT.